This T cell receptor beta chain was observed in a study of control samples from healthy donors and cancer patients (dated by TCRdb to the early 2020s). Trimming costs V 6 bases and J 5 bases, and their ends lie 11 bases apart. The CDR3 runs 12 residues from the cysteine to the phenylalanine. Only CDR3 DNA is held: 36 bases, read in frame from base 1. The library was built by means of the immunoSEQ multiplex PCR assay. TCRdb re-hosts the immuneACCESS table, in-frame sequences only. Its copies lack some clones; in the studies checked, an unresolved V gene accounts for under half of them, and the cause for the rest is not known. This sample holds fewer than 95,000 clones; around 86% were observed only once. Around 21% of the sample rests with the top ten. To note about this clone: What antigen it recognizes has not been identified. No base qualities exist here, and no much larger clone lies one base off it.

The clonotype was recovered from a man in his thirties or forties in good health. The sequence joins TRBV12-3 or TRBV12-4 to TRBJ2-7, with no D gene named confidently. Sequencing was done on a sample of blood. The nucleotide sequence is given as TGTGCCAGCAGCTATGGGGTTAACGAGCAGTACTTC. This yields the protein CASSYGVNEQYF.